The 15 T cell receptor beta chains given below trace back to one sample, sequenced in a study of T cell repertoires in cytomegalovirus infection. Each CDR3 protein gets one entry after TCRdb re-called the reads with MiXCR. The sample includes around 89,000 distinct CDR3 sequences, approximately 32% of them seen just once. The antigens for these receptors are not known. The material sequenced was CD8+ T cells from cultured PBMCs, taken from culture after CMV antigen stimulation. Every receptor here comes from a human donor in good health (CMV status not recorded). Some clones in this sample may be carry-over from other donors' samples.

This clonotype has ten or more counts. The chain has TRBV7-9 and TRBJ2-1; TRBD2 matches 7 bases. With V trimmed by 5 bases and J by 0 bases, 7 bases remained unmatched. The CDR3 spans 16 residues. The V gene's germline CDR1 is SEHNR and CDR2 FQNEAQ (reference sequence). This chain's CDR3 is CASSPQTSSSYNEQFF. The DNA for the CDR3 is TGTGCCAGCAGCCCCCAGACTAGCTCCTCCTACAATGAGCAGTTCTTC.

This clonotype has a count of ten or more. The chain uses TRBV6-5 and TRBJ1-1; 8 bases agree with TRBD1. Germline-derived CDR1 and CDR2 are MNHEY and SVGAGI. This CDR3 has 17 amino acids. The J segment lost 1 base and the V segment lost 0 bases, leaving 7 bases of the junction unmatched. The CDR3 DNA sequence: TGTGCCAGCAGTTACTCCGGCCTGGGACAGGCGAACACTGAAGCTTTCTTT. Its protein product is CASSYSGLGQANTEAFF.

The chain links TRBV7-6 to TRBJ2-1; the match to TRBD1 covers 11 bases. The CDR3 is 14 residues long. Germline V lookup: CDR1 SGHVS, CDR2 FNYEAQ. Germline trimming cut 5 bases from V and 8 bases from J; bases unmatched to any gene: 5. This CDR3 is CASSPWTGGDEQFF. The CDR3, as DNA: TGTGCCAGCAGCCCCTGGACAGGGGGCGATGAGCAGTTCTTC. The full variable domain, with the rest looked up from reference TRBV7-6 and TRBJ2-1, is GAGVSQSPRYKVTKRGQDVALRCDPISGHVSLYWYRQALGQGPEFLTYFNYEAQQDKSGLPNDRFSAERPEGSISTLTIQRTEQRDSAMYRCASSPWTGGDEQFFGPGTRLTVL.

The chain couples TRBV3-1 to TRBJ1-5; D is undetermined. Trimming removed 1 base at V and 7 bases at J, with 17 bases between. The CDR3 spans 16 residues. Per germline, CDR1 LGHDT and CDR2 YNNKEL (reference sequence). Here the CDR3 DNA reads TGTGCCAGCAGCCAAGGGTCCGGGAGCAGGAGGCAGCCCCAGCATTTT. It encodes CASSQGSGSRRQPQHF.

The CDR3 region is CASSIARFTEAFF. DNA for the CDR3: TGTGCCAGTAGTATCGCCCGGTTCACTGAAGCTTTCTTT. The rearrangement uses TRBV19 and TRBJ1-1; no reliable D call. The CDR3 runs to 13 residues. CDR1 is LNHDA, CDR2 SQIVND, per germline (reference sequence). Trimming pared 3 bases from V and 4 bases from J, leaving 9 bases between.

This clonotype was seen a handful of times. The chain joins TRBV4-1 to TRBJ1-5, with 10 bases lining up with TRBD1. This CDR3 is built from 15 residues. Germline values: CDR1 MGHRA, CDR2 YSYEKL. The V segment lost 0 bases and the J segment 8 bases; nucleotides outside the gene matches: 4. The CDR3 loop reads CASSQEDRGTEPQHF. The DNA for the CDR3 is TGCGCCAGCAGCCAAGAGGACAGGGGGACGGAGCCCCAGCATTTT.

The J gene is TRBJ2-5, the V gene TRBV12-5, with TRBD2 matching over 14 bases. The CDR3 length is 16 residues. The trim removed 6 bases at V and 4 bases at J, leaving 7 bases unmatched. The germline gives CDR1 LGHNT, CDR2 FRNRAP. This CDR3 is CASGPTSGGAVETQYF. Written as DNA, the CDR3 is TGTGCTAGTGGGCCGACTAGCGGGGGGGCTGTAGAGACCCAGTACTTC.

This clonotype appeared many times. The chain carries TRBV7-6 and TRBJ1-2, with 7 bases lining up with TRBD1. V was clipped by 0 bases and J by 6 bases; unmatched bases: 10. This CDR3 is 16 amino acids long. Germline values: CDR1 SGHVS, CDR2 FNYEAQ. The CDR3 nucleotides read TGTGCCAGCAGCTTAGCGCCTGGAGGGGGCAGCGATGGCTACACCTTC. This encodes CASSLAPGGGSDGYTF.

This clonotype was observed many times. The J gene is TRBJ1-3, the V gene TRBV7-8, with unresolved D. The CDR3 is 13 residues long. With 2 bases removed from V and 8 bases from J, the gap between germline ends came to 10 bases. Germline loops: CDR1 SGHVS, CDR2 FQNEAQ. CDR3 protein: CASSLFRGDTIYF. In DNA, the CDR3 is TGTGCCAGCAGCTTATTTCGTGGGGACACCATATATTTT.

The chain recombines TRBV27 with TRBJ1-2; D ambiguous. The CDR3 sequence is 14 residues long. The ends were cut back, 6 bases at V and 3 bases at J, with 14 bases in the middle. Germline V gene lookup returns CDR1 MNHEY and CDR2 SMNVEV (reference sequence). The CDR3 sequence is CASSGGVGHYGYTF. The DNA of the CDR3 is TGTGCCAGCAGCGGCGGTGTAGGGCACTATGGCTACACCTTC.

There are many counts of this clonotype. CDR3 sequence reads: CATPGEQYF. The CDR3 bases are TGTGCCACCCCTGGAGAGCAGTACTTC. The rearrangement joins TRBV24-1 to TRBJ2-7, with unresolved D. The CDR3 is 9 amino acids. V lost 9 bases to trimming and J lost 7 bases, with 6 bases between them. The V gene's germline CDR1 is KGHDR and CDR2 SFDVKD.

This clonotype was seen many times. The chain joins TRBV19 to TRBJ2-5, with unresolved D. V lost 1 base and J 3 bases, leaving 12 bases between the germline ends. This CDR3 is built from 15 residues. Germline V gene lookup returns CDR1 LNHDA and CDR2 SQIVND (reference sequence). CDR3: CASSIGFLTEETQYF. Written as DNA, the CDR3 is TGTGCCAGTAGTATAGGTTTTTTGACGGAAGAGACCCAGTACTTC.

This clonotype has more than one count but fewer than ten. The gene calls are TRBV7-3 and TRBJ2-3; 7 bases agree with TRBD1. CDR1 is SGHTA, CDR2 FQGTGA, per germline. The CDR3 is made up of 17 amino acids. J lost 3 bases, V lost 3 bases, and 12 bases had no gene match. DNA of the CDR3: TGTGCCAGCAGCTTTCCCGACAGGGAAGGTTGGACAGATACGCAGTATTTT. As protein: CASSFPDREGWTDTQYF.

This clonotype was counted at least ten times. The rearrangement joins TRBV7-9 to TRBJ1-6; D ambiguous. The CDR3 consists of 14 residues. CDR1 is SEHNR, CDR2 FQNEAQ, per germline (reference sequence). The V gene lost 1 base and the J gene lost 5 bases, with 6 bases spanning the gap. CDR3 in DNA: TGTGCCAGCAGCTTAGGGGCAGATAATTCACCCCTCCACTTT. It is translated as CASSLGADNSPLHF.

This chain joins TRBV6-1 and TRBJ1-1, with unresolved D. The CDR3 consists of 14 residues. Germline V gene lookup returns CDR1 MNHNS and CDR2 SASEGT. Trimming cost V 3 bases and J 1 base, with 9 bases left between them. CDR3 amino acids: CASSDDNTNTEAFF. CDR3 DNA: TGTGCCAGCAGTGACGACAACACGAACACTGAAGCTTTCTTT.